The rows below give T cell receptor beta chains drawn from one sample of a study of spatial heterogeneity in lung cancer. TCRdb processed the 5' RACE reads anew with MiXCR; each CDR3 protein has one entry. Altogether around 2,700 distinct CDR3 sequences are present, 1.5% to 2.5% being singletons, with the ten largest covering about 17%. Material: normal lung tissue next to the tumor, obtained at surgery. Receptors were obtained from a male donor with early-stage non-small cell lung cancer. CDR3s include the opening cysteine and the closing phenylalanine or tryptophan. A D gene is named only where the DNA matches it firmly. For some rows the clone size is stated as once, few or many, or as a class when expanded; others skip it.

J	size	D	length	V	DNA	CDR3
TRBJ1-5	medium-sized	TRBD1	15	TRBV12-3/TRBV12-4	TGTGCCAGCAGGGGGGGGACAGGTAGAAATCAGCCCCAGCATTTT	CASRGGTGRNQPQHF
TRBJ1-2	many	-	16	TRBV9	TGTGCCAGCAGCCCCCCCGGGGGATCTGCGGCCGGCGGCTACACCTTC	CASSPPGGSAAGGYTF
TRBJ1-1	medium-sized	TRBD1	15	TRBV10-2	TGCGCCAGCAGTGAGTCGACAGGGTCTGGATCCGAAGCTTTCTTT	CASSESTGSGSEAFF
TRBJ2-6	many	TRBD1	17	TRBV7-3	TGTGCCAGCAGCTCAGGACAGGGGAGGACTGGGGCCAACGTCCTGACTTTC	CASSSGQGRTGANVLTF
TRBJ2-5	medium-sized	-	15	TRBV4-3	TGCGCCAGCAGCCAATCTACAGGGGGGGGAGAGACCCAGTACTTC	CASSQSTGGGETQYF
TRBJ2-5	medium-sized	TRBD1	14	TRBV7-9	TGTGCCAGCAGAGCGGGACAGGGAAAAGAGACCCAGTACTTC	CASRAGQGKETQYF
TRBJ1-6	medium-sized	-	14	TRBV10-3	TGTGCCATCAGACGCCAGAGTTATAATTCACCCCTCCACTTT	CAIRRQSYNSPLHF
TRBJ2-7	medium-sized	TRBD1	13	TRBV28	TGTGCCAGCAACGGACAGGCGGTCTACGAGCAGTACTTC	CASNGQAVYEQYF
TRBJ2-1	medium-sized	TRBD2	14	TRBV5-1	TGCGCCAGCAGCTTCGGGACTAGCGAAAATGAGCAGTTCTTC	CASSFGTSENEQFF
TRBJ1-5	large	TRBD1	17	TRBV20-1	TGCAGTGCTAGAGATCTGGACAGGGGACTTAGCAATCAGCCCCAGCATTTT	CSARDLDRGLSNQPQHF
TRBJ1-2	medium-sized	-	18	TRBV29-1	TGCAGCGTTGGACCGATCCCCGACATTACAGGGTTGGGCTATGGCTACACCTTC	CSVGPIPDITGLGYGYTF
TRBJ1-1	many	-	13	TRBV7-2	TGTGCCAGCAGCTCCTGGAAAGGCACTGAAGCTTTCTTT	CASSSWKGTEAFF
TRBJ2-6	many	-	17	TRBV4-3	TGCGCCAGCAGCCAAGAAAATCACCCCTCTGGGGCCAACGTCCTGACTTTC	CASSQENHPSGANVLTF
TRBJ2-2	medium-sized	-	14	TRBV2	TGTGCCAGCAGTGAAGTGCGAGACCGGGTCGAGCTGTTTTTT	CASSEVRDRVELFF
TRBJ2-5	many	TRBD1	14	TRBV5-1	TGCGCCAGCAGGATCGCAGGGGGTCGGGAGACCCAGTACTTC	CASRIAGGRETQYF
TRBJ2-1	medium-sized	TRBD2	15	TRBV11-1	TGTGCCAGCAGCTCAAGCGGGGGGCGTTACAATGAGCAGTTCTTC	CASSSSGGRYNEQFF
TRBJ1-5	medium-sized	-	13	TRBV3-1	TGTGCCAGCAGCCAAGGGGGCGGCCAGCCCCAGCATTTT	CASSQGGGQPQHF
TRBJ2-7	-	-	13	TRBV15	TGTGCCACCAGCAGAGACTCCTTCTACGAGCAGTACTTC	CATSRDSFYEQYF
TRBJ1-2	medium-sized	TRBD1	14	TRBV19	TGTGCCAGTACCAATAGCGGACAGGGCTATGGCGACACCTTC	CASTNSGQGYGDTF
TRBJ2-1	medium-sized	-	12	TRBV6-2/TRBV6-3	TGTGCCAGCAGTTACTCGATCTATGAGCAGTTCTTC	CASSYSIYEQFF
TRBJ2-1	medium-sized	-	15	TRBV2	TGTGCCAGCAGTGCTCTCCCCCCGGCCTACAATGAGCAGTTCTTC	CASSALPPAYNEQFF
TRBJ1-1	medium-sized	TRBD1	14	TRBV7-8	TGTGCCAGCAGCCTTCGGGACAGGGGCACTGAAGCTTTCTTT	CASSLRDRGTEAFF
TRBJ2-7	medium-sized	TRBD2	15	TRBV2	TGTGCCAGCAGTGAAGCGGCGGGACTAGCGGGGGGAAAGTACTTC	CASSEAAGLAGGKYF
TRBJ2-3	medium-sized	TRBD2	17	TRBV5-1	TGCGCCAGCAGCTTCTCGACCGGGACTAGAAGCACAGATACGCAGTATTTT	CASSFSTGTRSTDTQYF
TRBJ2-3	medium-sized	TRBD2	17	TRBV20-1	TGCAGTGCTGCTCCGCTGGAGGGAGGGCTGGGCACAGATACGCAGTATTTT	CSAAPLEGGLGTDTQYF
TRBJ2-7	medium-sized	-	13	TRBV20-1	TGCAGTGCTAGAGATCTGTCGGGGTACGAGCAGTACTTC	CSARDLSGYEQYF
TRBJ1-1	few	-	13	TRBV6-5	TGTGCCAGCAGTTACTCGGAGTGCACTGAAGCTTTCTTT	CASSYSECTEAFF
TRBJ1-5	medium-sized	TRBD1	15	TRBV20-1	TGCAGTGCTAGAAGGGGGCAGGCTAGCAATCAGCCCCAGCATTTT	CSARRGQASNQPQHF
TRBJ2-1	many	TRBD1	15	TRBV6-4	TGTGCCAGCAGCCGGGACAGGGGGCCCAACAATGAGCAGTTCTTC	CASSRDRGPNNEQFF
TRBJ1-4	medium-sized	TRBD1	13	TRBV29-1	TGCAGCGTAGAACAGGGGACTAATGAAAAACTGTTTTTT	CSVEQGTNEKLFF
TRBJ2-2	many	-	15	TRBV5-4	TGTGCCAGCAGCTTGGACTTCGTGGGCACCGGGGAGCTGTTTTTT	CASSLDFVGTGELFF
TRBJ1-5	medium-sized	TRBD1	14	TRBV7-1	TGTGCCAGCAGCTCACAGGGGGCTGGTCAGCCCCAGCATTTT	CASSSQGAGQPQHF
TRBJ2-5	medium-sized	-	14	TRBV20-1	TGCAGTGCGCTCCGCGGCGGCCAACGAGAGACCCAGTACTTC	CSALRGGQRETQYF
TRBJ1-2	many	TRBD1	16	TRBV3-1	TGTGCCAGCAGCTCCGGACAGGGAAACGGTAACTATGGCGACACCTTC	CASSSGQGNGNYGDTF
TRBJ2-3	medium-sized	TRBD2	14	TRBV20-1	TGCAGTGCTCACGGGACTACTCTCACAGATACGCAGTATTTT	CSAHGTTLTDTQYF